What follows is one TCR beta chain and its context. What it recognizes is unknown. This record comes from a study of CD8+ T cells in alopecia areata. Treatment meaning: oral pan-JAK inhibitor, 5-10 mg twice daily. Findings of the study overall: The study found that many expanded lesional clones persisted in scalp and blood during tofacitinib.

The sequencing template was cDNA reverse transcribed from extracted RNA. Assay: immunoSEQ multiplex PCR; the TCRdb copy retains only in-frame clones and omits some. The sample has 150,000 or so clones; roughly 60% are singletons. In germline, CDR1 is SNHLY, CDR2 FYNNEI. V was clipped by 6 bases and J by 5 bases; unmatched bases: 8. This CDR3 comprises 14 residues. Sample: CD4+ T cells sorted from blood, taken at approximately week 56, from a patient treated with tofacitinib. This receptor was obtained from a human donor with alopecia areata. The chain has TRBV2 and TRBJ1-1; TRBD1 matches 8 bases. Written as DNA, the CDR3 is TGTGCCAGCAGAGGACAGGGTCTTGGGACTGAAGCTTTCTTT. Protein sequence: CASRGQGLGTEAFF.